This T cell receptor (beta chain) was sequenced for a study of T-cell memory formation after mild COVID-19. Germline values: CDR1 SNHLY, CDR2 FYNNEI. The germline V and J ends were trimmed by 4 bases and 4 bases, with 10 bases remaining between them. CDR3 length: 13 residues. Study conclusions and caveats: The study found balanced CD4/CD8 in clones contracting day 15 to 85 and a CD4+ lean in later expanders. Among clones peaking at day 37 in the second wave, SARS-CoV-2 specificity remained unconfirmed. CM and EM subsets held most contracting CD4+ clones; EMRA held CD8+ ones.

As for this clonotype: The antigen is unknown.

Constant-segment-primed 5'RACE gave TCR alpha and TCR beta cDNA libraries with sample barcodes and UMIs. TCRdb called the 5' RACE reads again in MiXCR, with one record for every CDR3 protein. The sample records roughly 500,000 distinct CDR3 sequences, roughly 20% being singletons. The TCR was taken from an adult woman who had mild COVID-19 (a few samples of this study predate the infection). Cell type and time point are not known. This sequence joins TRBV2 and TRBJ1-1, with a tentative D call TRBD1 (5 bases). The sample was PBMCs or a T cell subset sorted from them (not recorded which). Here the CDR3 reads CASSVRGTTEAFF. In DNA form, the CDR3 reads TGTGCCAGCAGTGTTCGGGGGACCACTGAAGCTTTCTTT.